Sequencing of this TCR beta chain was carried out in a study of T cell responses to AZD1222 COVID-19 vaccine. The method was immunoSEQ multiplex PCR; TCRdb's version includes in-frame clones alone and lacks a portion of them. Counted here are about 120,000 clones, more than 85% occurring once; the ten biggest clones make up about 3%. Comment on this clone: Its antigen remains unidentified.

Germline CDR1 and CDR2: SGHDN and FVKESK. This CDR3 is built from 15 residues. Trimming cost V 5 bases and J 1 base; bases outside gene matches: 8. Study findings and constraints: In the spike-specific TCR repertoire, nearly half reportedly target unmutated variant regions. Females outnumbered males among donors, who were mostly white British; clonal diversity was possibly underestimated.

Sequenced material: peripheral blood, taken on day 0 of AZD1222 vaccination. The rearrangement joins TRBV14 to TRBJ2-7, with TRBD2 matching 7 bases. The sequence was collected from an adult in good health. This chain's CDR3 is CASSMGKRGSYEQYF. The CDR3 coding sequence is TGTGCCAGCAGCATGGGGAAGCGGGGATCCTACGAGCAGTACTTC.